This T cell receptor (beta chain) emerged from a study of CD4 T cells in relation to SARS-CoV-2 and coronaviruses. About the study: Convalescent patients were eight or nine males and 4 females; two were Hispanic.

Clones were sequenced by immunoSEQ multiplex PCR, and TCRdb holds only the in-frame ones, with some missing. The sample consists of about 36,000 clones, around 85% of them appearing once. Trimming took 7 bases from V and 0 from J, leaving 7 bases between them. CDR3 length equals 14 residues. Looked up from germline, CDR1 is MNHEY and CDR2 is SVGAGI. Study-level points and caveats: The assay detects memory recall responses, not culture-primed primary responses.

In the case of this clone: Its antigen remains unknown.

The source is an adult with COVID-19. Sample: naive CD4+ T cells from PBMCs, cultured in vitro. Regarding subset: naive CD4+ T cells isolated by negative enrichment. The chain couples TRBV6-5 to TRBJ1-6; no definite D call. CDR3 residues: CASKRSSYNSPLHF. The CDR3 nucleotides read TGTGCCAGCAAACGGAGCTCCTATAATTCACCCCTCCACTTT.